These 5 T cell receptor beta chains came from one sample sequenced in a study of blood T cells in healthy people across ages. The use of a sample-barcoded 5' primer and a J-beta primer mix characterized a second PCR of roughly 7 to 12 cycles. TCRdb reprocessed the 5' RACE reads via MiXCR and lists one record per CDR3 protein. The top ten hold 20% to 25% of the sample, which has about a million distinct CDR3 sequences, 51% seen once. What was sequenced was blood. The receptor set was obtained from a woman aged 55-69 years in good health.

The J gene is TRBJ2-1, the V gene TRBV12-3 or TRBV12-4; either TRBD1 or TRBD2 may fit D (6 bases each). V was shortened by 8 bases and J by 2 bases, with 13 bases between the two germline ends. The CDR3 is 14 residues long. The CDR3 reads CASDRRDTYNEQFF. The CDR3 region has the DNA TGTGCCAGCGATCGGCGGGACACCTACAATGAGCAGTTCTTC.

This chain uses TRBV7-3 with TRBJ2-3, with 10 bases matching TRBD1. The CDR3 extends over 15 amino acids. V was pared by 8 bases and J by 4 bases, with 9 bases of the junction left unmatched. Germline V gene lookup returns CDR1 SGHTA and CDR2 FQGTGA. The CDR3 bases are TGTGCCAGCGGCCTAGCCGGGACAGGGGCAGATACGCAGTATTTT. Protein: CASGLAGTGADTQYF.

In DNA, the CDR3 is TGTGCCAGCAGCCGGGGACAGTACGGTGAGCAGTTCTTC. Amino acid sequence: CASSRGQYGEQFF. The chain employs TRBV11-1 and TRBJ2-1, with 7 bases identical to TRBD1. Trimming removed 5 bases from V and 9 bases from J; junction bases left unmatched: 7. CDR1 is SGHAT, CDR2 FQDESV, per germline (reference sequence). This CDR3 comprises 13 residues.

This clonotype was observed a few times. The chain links TRBV5-1 to TRBJ1-5, with a weak D call TRBD1 (5 bases). Germline-derived CDR1 and CDR2 are SGHRS and YFSETQ. This CDR3 region has 14 residues. V was trimmed by 7 bases and J by 2 bases, leaving 13 bases between them. The CDR3 DNA follows: TGCGCCAGCCGACCGGGACTCGGCAATCAGCCCCAGCATTTT. As protein: CASRPGLGNQPQHF.

The rearrangement links TRBV4-2 to TRBJ2-1; 14 bases are a match to TRBD2. The germline CDR1 and CDR2 sequences are LGHNA and YNFKEQ. The CDR3 totals 17 residues. The trim removed 1 base at V and 9 bases at J, leaving 8 bases unmatched. The CDR3 coding sequence is TGTGCCAGCAGCCAAGTCTACGGACTAGCGGGAGGTGGTGAGCAGTTCTTC. Protein sequence: CASSQVYGLAGGGEQFF.